The present entry profiles one TCR beta chain with its context. The antigen is not known. The sample comes from a study of somatic mutations in cytotoxic T cells in rheumatoid arthritis. Generated by immunoSEQ multiplex PCR, the TCRdb table keeps only in-frame clones and is missing some. The sample consists of some 38,000 clones, roughly 80% of them appearing once. Among the healthy controls, all of them blood donors, the median age was around 56 years (range roughly 20-75) and about 50% were female. Magnetic beads with positive selection isolated CD4+ and CD8+ fractions, whose purity was verified by flow cytometry. Overall study findings and caveats: Each of about an eighth of the roughly 60 patients had a largest CD8+ clone that made up more than 20% of CD8+ cells.

Looked up from germline, CDR1 is MNHEY and CDR2 is SVGAGI. The CDR3 is 15 residues long. The J segment lost 4 bases and the V segment lost 2 bases, leaving 2 bases of the junction unmatched. This clonotype was sampled from a man between 40 and 49 years old in good health. Sequenced sample: CD8+ T cells sorted from blood. The genes are TRBV6-5 and TRBJ2-2, with 9 nucleotides matching TRBD1. CDR3 sequence (DNA): TGTGCCAGCAGTTACCAGACAGGGGGCACCGGGGAGCTGTTTTTT. Translating gives CASSYQTGGTGELFF.